The 15 T cell receptor beta chains reported below all come from one sample, sequenced in a study of T-cell reconstitution after alpha-beta-depleted transplantation in children. For TCRbeta, the library was prepared with unique molecular identifiers. Via MiXCR, TCRdb re-called the PCR reads, giving one row per CDR3 protein. The repertoire has around 380,000 distinct CDR3 sequences, approximately 11% of them found once; the top ten carry approximately 5%. This specimen consisted of PBMCs from the stem cell graft donor, obtained from the stem cell graft. The receptors stem from a human donor who donated a stem cell graft to a child with acute myeloid leukemia.

The V and J genes are TRBV7-2 and TRBJ1-5; tentative D call: TRBD1 (5 bases). The CDR3 has 15 amino acids. The germline gives CDR1 SGHTA, CDR2 FQGNSA. V dropped 5 bases and J dropped 7 bases, with 18 bases sitting between them. CDR3 sequence: CASSLRDLQGQPQHF. CDR3 sequence (DNA): TGTGCCAGCAGCCTACGGGACCTCCAGGGACAGCCCCAGCATTTT.

The gene calls are TRBV12-3 or TRBV12-4 and TRBJ2-6; D remains ambiguous. The CDR3 spans 17 residues. Trimming removed 1 base at V and 1 base at J, with 11 bases between. CDR3 amino acids: CASSLGTAVSGANVLTF. The CDR3 region has the DNA TGTGCCAGCAGTTTAGGGACGGCCGTTTCTGGGGCCAACGTCCTGACTTTC.

This clonotype was recorded at least ten times. The chain joins TRBV20-1 to TRBJ2-7; D perhaps matches TRBD2 (6 bases). The germline V gene has CDR1 DFQATT and CDR2 SNEGSKA (reference sequence). The CDR3 consists of 15 residues. V was shortened by 3 bases and J by 3 bases, with 18 bases between the two germline ends. The CDR3 DNA reads TGCAGTGCTAGTGTAACGGGACTTCTTAACTACGAGCAGTACTTC. Residues: CSASVTGLLNYEQYF.

This clonotype was seen a handful of times. The chain employs TRBV12-3 or TRBV12-4 and TRBJ1-6; D might be TRBD1 (6 bases). The V end was cut by 5 bases, the J end by 0 bases, with 8 bases between. This CDR3 region has 15 residues. CDR3: CASSGQSSYNSPLHF. The CDR3 nucleotides are TGTGCCAGCAGTGGACAGAGCTCCTATAATTCACCCCTCCACTTT.

This clonotype has only a few counts. The genes are TRBV29-1 and TRBJ1-2; D is possibly TRBD1 (6 bases). CDR1 and CDR2 (germline): SQVTM, ANQGSEA. The germline V and J ends were trimmed by 4 bases and 8 bases, with 11 bases remaining between them. The CDR3 is made up of 11 amino acids. This CDR3 is CSVVQGSGYTF. In DNA, the CDR3 is TGCAGCGTTGTTCAGGGGTCGGGCTACACCTTC.

This clonotype was counted only a few times. The genes are TRBV10-3 and TRBJ2-3; D gene unclear. The V and J ends lost 3 bases and 6 bases respectively, with 13 bases between them. The CDR3 loop spans 14 amino acids. CDR1 and CDR2 (germline): ENHRY, SYGVKD. CDR3 loop: CAISENSLYDTQYF. CDR3 DNA sequence: TGTGCCATCAGTGAAAACAGCCTCTACGATACGCAGTATTTT.

The genes are TRBV5-4 and TRBJ2-2; unclear D gene. Germline CDR1 reads SGHNT; CDR2 reads YYREEE (reference sequence). The CDR3 runs 15 residues. Trimming stripped 0 bases from V and 2 bases from J, with 8 bases between. The CDR3 nucleotides read TGTGCCAGCAGCTTGGGACTCCTCAACACCGGGGAGCTGTTTTTT. Its protein is CASSLGLLNTGELFF.

V is TRBV7-9 and J is TRBJ2-5; weak D call: TRBD2 (7 bases). V dropped 6 bases and J dropped 5 bases, with 16 bases sitting between them. CDR3 length: 14 residues. CDR1 is SEHNR, CDR2 FQNEAQ, per germline (reference sequence). In DNA form, the CDR3 reads TGTGCCAGCAGGGGTGCGGGGGCCGGGGAGACCCAGTACTTC. It is translated as CASRGAGAGETQYF.

This clonotype occurred a few times. The chain carries TRBV7-2 and TRBJ1-1; 7 bases map to TRBD1. V lost 2 bases and J lost 0; bases outside the gene matches: 9. Germline V gene data show CDR1 as SGHTA and CDR2 as FQGNSA. This CDR3 contains 17 residues. The CDR3 DNA reads TGTGCCAGCAGCTTATTTGCAGGGGGAGATGTGAACACTGAAGCTTTCTTT. Its protein product is CASSLFAGGDVNTEAFF.

The J gene is TRBJ2-3, the V gene TRBV7-2, with 9 bases identical to TRBD2. The CDR3 runs 16 residues. Germline lookup yields CDR1 SGHTA and CDR2 FQGNSA. Trimming at V came to 3 bases and at J to 4 bases, leaving 8 bases not matched to a gene. In nucleotides, the CDR3 is TGTGCCAGCAGCTTGGGGCGGGGGGGCCGAGCAGATACGCAGTATTTT. Its translation is CASSLGRGGRADTQYF.

Points on this clonotype: This could be a read error, since a much larger clone is one nucleotide away. The chain joins TRBV5-6 to TRBJ1-2; D gene unclear. Germline V CDR1 and CDR2: SGHDT, YYEEEE. The CDR3 spans 13 residues. The CDR3 sequence is CASSLSRNYGDTF. The CDR3 DNA follows: TGTGCCAGCAGCTTGTCCAGGAACTATGGCGACACCTTC.

The sample holds many counts of this clonotype. V usage is TRBV11-2 and J usage is TRBJ1-5, with 8 bases lining up with TRBD1. This CDR3 has 18 amino acids. Per the germline V gene, CDR1 is SGHAT and CDR2 is FQNNGV. V lost 0 bases and J lost 2; bases outside the gene matches: 9. This chain's CDR3 is CASSLDGRGRVGNQPQHF. CDR3 nucleotide sequence: TGTGCCAGCAGCTTAGACGGCAGGGGGCGCGTGGGCAATCAGCCCCAGCATTTT. Full variable domain (outside the CDR3, taken from reference TRBV11-2 and TRBJ1-5): EAGVAQSPRYKIIEKRQSVAFWCNPISGHATLYWYQQILGQGPKLLIQFQNNGVVDDSQLPKDRFSAERLKGVDSTLKIQPAKLEDSAVYLCASSLDGRGRVGNQPQHFGDGTRLSIL.

This clonotype was counted at least ten times. Here the CDR3 reads CSARGPETQYF. The CDR3 bases are TGCAGTGCTAGGGGTCCGGAGACCCAGTACTTC. This chain connects TRBV20-1 to TRBJ2-5; no clear D gene. V was shortened by 3 bases and J by 5 bases, with 7 bases between the two germline ends. The germline V gene has CDR1 DFQATT and CDR2 SNEGSKA (reference sequence). This CDR3 is 11 amino acids long.

This clonotype has a handful of counts. The rearrangement links TRBV20-1 to TRBJ1-5; 7 bases are a match to TRBD1. Trimming took 0 bases from V and 6 from J; bases not matched to a gene: 5. The germline V gene encodes CDR1 DFQATT and CDR2 SNEGSKA (reference sequence). This CDR3 has 14 amino acids. This CDR3 reads CSARDRTGGQPQHF. The CDR3 DNA reads as TGCAGTGCTAGAGATCGGACAGGCGGTCAGCCCCAGCATTTT.

V gene TRBV5-4 combines with J gene TRBJ2-1, with D perhaps being TRBD1 or TRBD2 (5 bases each). Trimming took off 3 bases at V and 5 bases at J, with 18 bases between the two ends. Germline V CDR1 and CDR2: SGHNT, YYREEE (reference sequence). There are 16 residues in the CDR3. In DNA form, the CDR3 reads TGTGCCAGCAGCTCTACCGGGACCCGGGGACACAATGAGCAGTTCTTC. Residues: CASSSTGTRGHNEQFF.